The next 2 T cell receptor beta chains were all read from a single sample in a study of T cells expressing NK-cell markers (dated by TCRdb to 2018 to 2021). Library creation used 5' RACE. Sequencing was performed on an Illumina HiSeq 2000. Once TCRdb had reprocessed the reads, it stored one entry per CDR3 protein sequence and supplied no DNA. The table for this sample shows approximately 550,000 distinct CDR3 sequences. The top ten clonotypes cover under 4.5% of the sample. The sample taken for sequencing was blood T cells: a sorted CD56 or NKG2C T cell subset, CD4+ or CD8+ T cells, or bulk PBMC T cells (not recorded which). The source is a man between 18 and 29 years old in good health. Donor details come from another sample of the same person, matched by shared clones.

This chain links TRBV12-3 or TRBV12-4 with TRBJ1-2. The CDR3 consists of 17 residues. CDR3 loop: CASTLSGGGITNYGYTF.

The chain carries TRBV6-1 and TRBJ2-2; TCRdb's assignment of TRBD2 cannot be checked, as there is no DNA. Looked up from germline, CDR1 is MNHNS and CDR2 is SASEGT. The CDR3 extends over 14 amino acids. The CDR3 region is CASSLDYGPGELFF.